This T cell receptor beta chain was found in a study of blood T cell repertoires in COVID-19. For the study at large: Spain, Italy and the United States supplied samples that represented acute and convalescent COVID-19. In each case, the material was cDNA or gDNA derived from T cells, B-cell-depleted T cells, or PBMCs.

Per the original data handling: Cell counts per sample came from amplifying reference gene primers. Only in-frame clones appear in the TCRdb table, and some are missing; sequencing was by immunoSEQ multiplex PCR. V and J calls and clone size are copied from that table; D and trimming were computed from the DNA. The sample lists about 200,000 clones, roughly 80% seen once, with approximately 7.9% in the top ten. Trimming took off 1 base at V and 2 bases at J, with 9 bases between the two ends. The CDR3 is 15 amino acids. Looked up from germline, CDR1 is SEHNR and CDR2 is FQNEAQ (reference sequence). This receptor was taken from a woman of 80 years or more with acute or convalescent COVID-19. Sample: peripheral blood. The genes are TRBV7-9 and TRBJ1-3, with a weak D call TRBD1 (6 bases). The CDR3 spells CASSLGTEAGNTIYF. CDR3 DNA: TGTGCCAGCAGCTTAGGGACAGAGGCTGGAAACACCATATATTTT.